This T cell receptor (beta chain) was sequenced for a study of Tregs in tolerant kidney transplant recipients. CFSE-labeled recipient PBMCs were cultured less than seven days with irradiated graft donor PBMCs, then FACS-sorted. This clone counts as large by frequency. Its cognate antigen is unknown. Read data end 3 residues before the CDR3 end; the end is taken from the germline J gene. Produced via immunoSEQ multiplex PCR; TCRdb's table is partial and in-frame only. This listing includes about 2,600 clones. V was pared by 1 base and J by 4 bases, with 13 bases between. Germline loops: CDR1 LNHDA, CDR2 SQIVND (reference sequence). This CDR3 is 15 amino acids long.

J is TRBJ1-1 and V is TRBV19; unclear D gene. This clonotype was obtained from a human patient who received a combined kidney and bone marrow transplant. Sequencing used CD8+ T cells from blood cultured with allogeneic cells, obtained before the transplant. The sequenced part of the CDR3 DNA is TGTGCCAGTAGTATAGGCCCCCGGGGTTTCACTGAA. This translates into CASSIGPRGFTE. The whole CDR3 protein reads CASSIGPRGFTEAFF.